The clone carrying this T cell receptor (beta chain) was counted a single time. Its antigen is not known. TCRdb ran MiXCR on the 5' RACE reads and lists one entry per CDR3 protein. The repertoire holds 1.5 million to 2 million distinct CDR3 sequences, with about 31% as singletons. The data are from a study of identical twins. Only healthy Caucasians were included as donors. Study results and caveats: Out-of-frame alpha sequences that twins shared showed excess low generation probability. The authors drew conclusions from cross-sectional statistical analysis rather than following the same donors. Fewer insertions were carried by abundant cord blood beta clonotypes, but none was seen in memory repertoires.

CDR1 and CDR2 from the germline V gene are SGHVS and FNYEAQ. The germline V and J ends were trimmed by 3 bases and 7 bases, with 12 bases remaining between them. This CDR3 contains 13 residues. The chain recombines TRBV7-6 with TRBJ1-1; D not certain. This sequence originates from a newborn girl in good health. The sample consisted of cord blood. For the CDR3, the DNA is TGTGCCAGCAGCTTGCTAGGGAACGGTGAAGCTTTCTTT. Protein sequence: CASSLLGNGEAFF.